The 12 T cell receptor beta chains reported below all come from one sample, sequenced in a study of Ad26.COV2.S vaccination and SARS-CoV-2 variants. TCRdb's table, derived via immunoSEQ multiplex PCR, lists solely in-frame clones and lacks some. The profile shows 350,000 to 400,000 clones, about 91% of them singletons. The treatment is: roughly 18 received Ad26.COV2.S at low or high dose, single or two shots; roughly 5 received placebo; per-sample allocation not given. Following the first vaccine or placebo injection, samples were taken on day 63. The sequences come from peripheral blood, collected in a trial of Ad26.COV2.S vaccine versus placebo. The receptors were gathered from a person aged 18 to 65 who received the Ad26.COV2.S COVID-19 vaccine or a placebo.

The chain recombines TRBV28 with TRBJ1-1; possibly TRBD1 for D (5 bases). Germline V gene sequence: CDR1 MDHEN, CDR2 SYDVKM. The CDR3 length is 14 residues. V dropped 6 bases and J dropped 5 bases, with 16 bases sitting between them. The CDR3 DNA reads TGTGCCAGCAGAGCCGAAGGGGTGGGTACTGAAGCTTTCTTT. Its protein is CASRAEGVGTEAFF.

This clone appeared a single time. The chain employs TRBV28 and TRBJ2-5; D is perhaps TRBD2 (5 bases). The CDR3 extends over 15 amino acids. V lost 5 bases and J 5 bases, leaving 18 bases between the germline ends. Germline values: CDR1 MDHEN, CDR2 SYDVKM. The CDR3 region is CASSIRRSTAETQYF. The DNA of the CDR3 is TGTGCCAGCAGTATTAGGAGGTCCACGGCGGAGACCCAGTACTTC.

The chain joins TRBV5-4 to TRBJ2-7; maybe TRBD2 (5 bases). There are 14 residues in the CDR3. Germline CDR1 and CDR2: SGHNT and YYREEE (reference sequence). Deletions cut 2 bases from V and 7 bases from J, with 16 bases between. As DNA, the CDR3 is TGTGCCAGCAGCTTTTTCGCGACGGGAAGAGAGCAGTACTTC. Protein product: CASSFFATGREQYF.

This sequence joins TRBV5-4 and TRBJ2-5; D possibly corresponds to TRBD1 (6 bases). The germline gives CDR1 SGHNT, CDR2 YYREEE (reference sequence). With 5 bases removed from V and 1 base from J, the gap between germline ends came to 12 bases. The CDR3 is made up of 14 amino acids. DNA of the CDR3: TGTGCCAGCAGTTATGGACAGTCCCAAGAGACCCAGTACTTC. Its translation is CASSYGQSQETQYF.

The chain uses TRBV4-3 and TRBJ2-2, with D perhaps matching TRBD2 (6 bases). V shed 5 bases and J shed 5 bases, with 6 bases lying between them. The CDR3 is made up of 12 amino acids. Germline V gene sequence: CDR1 LGHNA, CDR2 YSLEER. CDR3 sequence reads: CASSAGTGELFF. CDR3 in DNA: TGCGCCAGCAGCGCGGGAACCGGGGAGCTGTTTTTT.

This sequence joins TRBV12-3 or TRBV12-4 and TRBJ2-1; TRBD2 agrees at 12 bases. The CDR3 runs to 13 residues. V trimming: 7 bases; J trimming: 10 bases; junction bases outside the gene matches: 5. In DNA, the CDR3 is TGTGCCAGCACCCTTGGACTAGCGGGAGAGCAGTTCTTC. Translated: CASTLGLAGEQFF.

J is TRBJ1-2 and V is TRBV21-1; the table calls TRBD1, which could not be checked here. TRBV21-1 is tagged as a pseudogene. The CDR3 runs 15 residues. CDR3 in DNA: TGTGCCAGCAGCAAATTTCCAGGGCCCATGGGGGGCTACACCTTC. Its translation: CASSKFPGPMGGYTF.

On this clone: The same CDR3 also results from other DNA sequences found in this sample. The rearrangement links TRBV5-1 to TRBJ2-1, with 9 bases fitting TRBD2. CDR3 length equals 17 residues. Germline loops: CDR1 SGHRS, CDR2 YFSETQ. V lost 0 bases and J lost 6; bases outside the gene matches: 10. The chain's CDR3 is CASSLGLAVPPGNEQFF. The DNA for the CDR3 is TGCGCCAGCAGCTTGGGACTAGCGGTCCCCCCGGGCAATGAGCAGTTCTTC.

J is TRBJ1-5 and V is TRBV7-2; D is uncertain. Germline V CDR1 and CDR2: SGHTA, FQGNSA. The CDR3 consists of 14 residues. The V and J ends lost 3 bases and 10 bases respectively, with 16 bases between them. CDR3 sequence: CASSLGSITYPQHF. In DNA form, the CDR3 reads TGTGCCAGCAGCTTGGGCTCCATTACATATCCCCAGCATTTT.

This clone was counted once. The chain employs TRBV7-6 and TRBJ2-5; the D gene is possibly TRBD2 (5 bases). The CDR3 totals 14 residues. The germline gives CDR1 SGHVS, CDR2 FNYEAQ. Trimming stripped 3 bases from V and 4 bases from J, with 12 bases between. CDR3 sequence reads: CASSFLSSPETQYF. In DNA form, the CDR3 reads TGTGCCAGCAGCTTTTTATCTAGCCCAGAGACCCAGTACTTC.

This chain uses TRBV7-9 with TRBJ2-7; D remains unclear. This CDR3 contains 14 residues. The V gene's germline CDR1 is SEHNR and CDR2 FQNEAQ (reference sequence). V was shortened by 2 bases and J by 1 base, with 9 bases between the two germline ends. Here the CDR3 reads CASSLTQSSYEQYF. For the CDR3, the DNA is TGTGCCAGCAGCTTAACCCAATCGTCCTACGAGCAGTACTTC.

V is TRBV5-4 and J is TRBJ1-6; 7 bases fit TRBD1. The CDR3 has 14 residues. Per germline, CDR1 SGHNT and CDR2 YYREEE (reference sequence). The trim removed 2 bases at V and 10 bases at J, leaving 6 bases unmatched. In DNA form, the CDR3 reads TGTGCCAGCAGCTTAACAGGGGCACGGTCACCCCTCCACTTT. Translating gives CASSLTGARSPLHF.